This T cell receptor (beta chain) was sequenced in a study of beta chain features in type 1 diabetes (dated by TCRdb to 2017 to 2018). For context, the study as a whole: No differences in mean age, gender distribution, total cell number or subset yield were found between patients and healthy donors. A total of 100 million to 110 million sorted cells were examined across all samples, and a strong correlation was observed between cell number per subset and RNA yield. The study compared TCRB repertoires of sorted circulating CD4+ T cell subsets between recently diagnosed type 1 diabetes patients and matched healthy donors. Whereas all 30 or so donors provided naive and central memory subsets, regulatory and stem cell-like memory subsets were isolated from just 8 patients and roughly 8 healthy donors. Overall study results and their limits: PCR may preferentially amplify shorter templates, but because patient and control samples were amplified and corrected together, any resulting skew would affect both groups equally. Naive, central memory and regulatory TCRB repertoires appeared more similar among patients than among healthy donors. At VDJ recombination sites, type 1 diabetes patients had fewer insertions and more deleted nucleotides, which implies abnormalities in thymic rearrangement. Because cDNA was sequenced instead of genomic DNA, highly expressing activated cells could be over-represented, though the groups showed no difference in activation or CD3 levels. Only small numbers of individuals were included in the HLA sub-analyses, which left unresolved whether HLA type had any influence on TCRB rearrangement. Type 1 diabetes patients showed a moderate but significant shortening of TCRB CDR3 length in all four CD4+ subsets.

The High Capacity cDNA Reverse Transcription Kit was used to reverse transcribe all of the isolated RNA, meaning that expressed TCRB transcripts were what got sequenced. Deep immunoSEQ sequencing was performed on naive, central memory and regulatory T cell samples, with an average of around 3.5 million total reads per sample. After sorted cells were lysed in RLT buffer, RNA was extracted with DNase-treated RNeasy Micro or Mini kits, with the choice depending on cell number. To prevent cross-contamination, each cell subset was processed individually, whereas patient and healthy donor samples were processed jointly. Using the immunoSEQ multiplex PCR, TCRB sequences were amplified from cDNA into 87-bp fragments spanning the CDR3 region. The amplicons were sequenced using the Illumina HiSeq platform. Per the original workflow: Synthetic template baselines were used to correct PCR bias computationally, reads within Hamming distance 2 were collapsed, and singletons that could not be merged were discarded. By aligning reads against IMGT, V, D and J genes, CDR3 length, and insertions or deletions at six rearrangement sites were assigned. Clonotype counts were normalized to sorted cell number within each subset before computing true diversity and Gini coefficients with the tcR R package. The overlap coefficient, calculated on TCRB nucleotide sequences, was used to measure repertoire sharing. Out-of-frame TCRB sequences from naive cells were analyzed to stand in for the pre-selection repertoire. TCRdb limited this immuneACCESS table to in-frame rearrangements with V and J called. A share of clones is missing; checked studies link under half to unresolved V genes, and the rest is unexplained. The DNA was the basis for D and trimming; V, J and clone size are from that table. Within this sample are 680,000 or so clones, with over 10% of them counted one time only. The ten biggest clones cover 0.022% of the sample.

This clone has a handful of counts. No antigen is known for it. The record has no base qualities; no much larger clone is one base away. The same CDR3 is also encoded by other DNA sequences in this sample. From each donor, a single peripheral blood sample of roughly 0.11 L on average was drawn into heparinised tubes. A BD FACSAria II and a panel including CD45RO, CCR7, CD25, CD127, CD95 and CD27 were used to sort naive, central memory, regulatory and stem cell-like memory CD4+ T cells. Every sorted population had a purity above 95%. PBMCs were isolated immediately by Lymphoprep density gradient centrifugation and stained directly without culture. So that batch effects would be minimized, each experiment stained and sorted samples in pairs, pairing one healthy donor with one patient. Sequencing was done on a sample of naive CD4+ T cells from blood. The intended sense of this specimen's cell subset or site label: true naive CD4+ T cells. The receptor was isolated from a young man with type 1 diabetes.

The DNA sequence follows: TGTGCCTGGAGCACCGGGACAGGGAATCAGCCCCAGCATTTT. Its protein reads: CAWSTGTGNQPQHF. The sequence joins TRBV30 to TRBJ1-5, and TRBD1 matches 9 of the central bases. Trimming leaves V shorter by 3 bases and J shorter by 4 bases, with the junction holding 4 bases beyond the gene matches. The germline V gene (reference sequence) sets CDR1 to GTSNPN and CDR2 to SVGIG. CDR3 length: 14 amino acids, cysteine to phenylalanine. The sequence is cut down to CDR3 DNA, 42 bases in frame from base 1.